This T cell receptor (beta chain) was found in a study of T cell responses to AZD1222 COVID-19 vaccine. This clone was detected once. Its target is not known. Repertoires were generated with immunoSEQ multiplex PCR, while TCRdb's copy carries only in-frame clones and drops some. The sample has around 91,000 clones; just over 90% are singletons. Study-wide points: Recipients of two AZD1222 doses showed rising Spike-specific TCR breadth and depth. Most donors were white British, females outnumbered males, and clonal diversity was possibly underestimated. The repertoires were collected only after the peak T cell response. Reports indicate that nearly half of spike-specific TCRs are directed at unmutated variant regions.

The CDR3 totals 16 residues. The V gene's germline CDR1 is MGHRA and CDR2 YSYEKL. The V and J ends lost 0 bases and 4 bases respectively, with 14 bases between them. The chain uses TRBV4-1 and TRBJ2-3, with a possible D match to TRBD2 (6 bases). The source is an adult who received the AZD1222 COVID-19 vaccine. Source: peripheral blood, taken 28 days after the second AZD1222 dose. The DNA for the CDR3 is TGCGCCAGCAGCCAAGATGGCTTCTTAGCGGCAGATACGCAGTATTTT. Its translation: CASSQDGFLAADTQYF.